The 27 T cell receptor beta chains below all came from one sample that was sequenced in a study of post-analysis software for immune sequencing data (dated by TCRdb to the mid-2010s). The investigation overall reported the following: Patients showed significantly higher frequencies than controls for a handful of TRBV segments, among them TRBV5-6, TRBV5-1 and TRBV20-1.

What these receptors recognize is not known. Library creation used PCR. Sequenced on an Illumina HiSeq 2500. To reduce PCR and sequencing biases, unique molecular identifiers were incorporated into the TCR beta cDNA libraries. TCRdb reworked the public reads: Q25 trimming with fastp, MiXCR clone assembly, productive beta chains retained. Here each entry gathers all rows of one CDR3 protein and keeps the most common genes and DNA. The sample includes 700,000 to 900,000 distinct CDR3 sequences, with approximately 44% observed a single time. 4% to 5% of the sample lies in the top ten. The specimen sequenced was blood. All receptors derive from a girl aged 10 to 17 with multiple sclerosis.

This clonotype was counted a few times. The chain joins TRBV20-1 to TRBJ1-2; 9 bases are a match to TRBD1. The CDR3 is 14 amino acids. The V segment lost 2 bases and the J segment 10 bases; nucleotides outside the gene matches: 11. Germline V gene data show CDR1 as DFQATT and CDR2 as SNEGSKA (reference sequence). The CDR3 bases are TGCAGTGCTAGACCCCCGGGACAGGGATTTGCCTACACCTTC. Residues: CSARPPGQGFAYTF.

The chain combines TRBV12-3 or TRBV12-4 with TRBJ2-3, with D perhaps matching TRBD1 (5 bases). Trimming shortened V by 5 bases and J by 0 bases, and 12 bases separated the two germline ends. This CDR3 spans 15 amino acids. CDR3 sequence reads: CASSHPDTSTDTQYF. The CDR3 DNA follows: TGTGCCAGCAGTCATCCGGACACTAGCACAGATACGCAGTATTTT.

This clonotype was seen more than once but under ten times. The chain combines TRBV29-1 with TRBJ2-7, with unresolved D. The CDR3 runs to 9 residues. Looked up from germline, CDR1 is SQVTM and CDR2 is ANQGSEA. The ends were cut back, 6 bases at V and 4 bases at J, with 4 bases in the middle. In DNA, the CDR3 is TGCAGCGTGAAGTACGAGCAGTACTTC. It is translated as CSVKYEQYF.

In this sample, this clonotype turned up once. V gene TRBV12-3 or TRBV12-4 combines with J gene TRBJ1-1; 7 positions match TRBD1. The trim removed 6 bases at V and 5 bases at J, leaving 6 bases unmatched. This CDR3 comprises 13 residues. CDR3 nucleotides: TGTGCCAGCAGATCCCAGGGGGAGACTGAAGCTTTCTTT. Translating it yields CASRSQGETEAFF.

The CDR3, as DNA: TGTGCCAGCAGCTTAGGGGGCAATCCGAGCACTGAAGCTTTCTTT. Amino acid sequence: CASSLGGNPSTEAFF. The J gene is TRBJ1-1, the V gene TRBV7-2; maybe TRBD1 (5 bases). Germline lookup yields CDR1 SGHTA and CDR2 FQGNSA. The CDR3 covers 15 residues. V was pared by 1 base and J by 4 bases, with 13 bases between. Full variable domain (remainder filled in from reference TRBV7-2 and TRBJ1-1): GAGVSQSPSNKVTEKGKDVELRCDPISGHTALYWYRQSLGQGLEFLIYFQGNSAPDKSGLPSDRFSAERTGGSVSTLTIQRTQQEDSAVYLCASSLGGNPSTEAFFGQGTRLTVV.

The sample holds a few counts of this clonotype. The genes are TRBV10-3 and TRBJ2-5, with TRBD2 as a possible D gene (5 bases). Germline loops: CDR1 ENHRY, CDR2 SYGVKD. CDR3 length: 15 amino acids. V lost 0 bases to trimming and J lost 4 bases, with 12 bases between them. CDR3 protein: CAISESWEKRETQYF. DNA for the CDR3: TGTGCCATCAGTGAGTCGTGGGAGAAGCGAGAGACCCAGTACTTC.

The genes are TRBV28 and TRBJ1-2, with D possibly TRBD1 on 5 matching bases. This CDR3 spans 15 amino acids. V was clipped by 3 bases and J by 0 bases, with 11 bases between them. Germline lookup yields CDR1 MDHEN and CDR2 SYDVKM. The CDR3 coding sequence is TGTGCCAGCAGTTTCGGACATATAGCTAACTATGGCTACACCTTC. Translation: CASSFGHIANYGYTF.

This clonotype appeared a few times. A much larger clone lies one base from this, so it may be a read error. The V and J genes are TRBV3-1 and TRBJ2-7, with D perhaps matching TRBD1 (5 bases). Germline assignment: CDR1 LGHDT and CDR2 YNNKEL (reference sequence). The CDR3 consists of 15 residues. V lost 4 bases to trimming and J lost 0 bases, with 13 bases between them. The CDR3 DNA reads TGTGCCAGCAGCCCACAGGCTGGCGGCTCCTACGAGCAGTACTTC. Its translation is CASSPQAGGSYEQYF.

This clonotype was counted between two and nine times. This sequence joins TRBV7-8 and TRBJ2-4; 13 positions agree with TRBD2. The CDR3 consists of 19 residues. V was pared by 5 bases and J by 0 bases, with 10 bases of the junction left unmatched. The germline CDR1 and CDR2 sequences are SGHVS and FQNEAQ. The CDR3 coding sequence is TGTGCCAGCAGCCCGAGACTAGCGGGAGGCCTTTTAGCCAAAAACATTCAGTACTTC. Residues: CASSPRLAGGLLAKNIQYF.

The DNA of the CDR3 is TGTGCCAGCAGCCAAGCTACAGGGGGCTCGGGTGAAAAACTGTTTTTT. Protein: CASSQATGGSGEKLFF. The V call is TRBV3-1, the J call TRBJ1-4, with 9 positions matching TRBD1. Trimming cost V 1 base and J 7 bases; bases outside gene matches: 7. The V gene's germline CDR1 is LGHDT and CDR2 YNNKEL (reference sequence). The CDR3 sequence is 16 residues long.

This clonotype has more than one count but fewer than ten. This chain joins TRBV10-3 and TRBJ2-7, with 8 bases that match TRBD2. CDR3 length: 14 amino acids. With 0 bases clipped from V and 6 bases from J, the junction kept 4 bases outside the gene matches. Germline V lookup: CDR1 ENHRY, CDR2 SYGVKD. CDR3 DNA sequence: TGTGCCATCAGTGAGTCGAGCGGGAGAGGCGAGCAGTACTTC. It yields the protein CAISESSGRGEQYF.

This CDR3 reads CASSLQADYNEQFF. Here the CDR3 DNA reads TGTGCCAGCAGTTTACAGGCAGACTACAATGAGCAGTTCTTC. The chain carries TRBV27 and TRBJ2-1, with no clear D. Trimming took 2 bases from V and 3 from J, leaving 8 bases between them. The germline V gene encodes CDR1 MNHEY and CDR2 SMNVEV (reference sequence). This CDR3 spans 14 amino acids.

The chain carries TRBV6-1 and TRBJ2-1; 13 nucleotides agree with TRBD2. Looked up from germline, CDR1 is MNHNS and CDR2 is SASEGT. CDR3 length: 14 amino acids. The V gene end was trimmed by 8 bases and the J gene end by 8 bases; junction bases not matched to a gene: 6. The CDR3 region is CASLLAGGPDEQFF. The CDR3 DNA is TGTGCCAGCTTACTAGCGGGAGGGCCCGATGAGCAGTTCTTC.

V is TRBV29-1 and J is TRBJ2-1, with 8 nucleotides matching TRBD2. This CDR3 has 14 amino acids. Germline V CDR1 and CDR2: SQVTM, ANQGSEA. J gave up 9 bases and V 5 bases, and 12 bases lay outside the gene matches. The CDR3 DNA is TGCAGCGTTTTGCAAGCGGGAGTCGAGGGTGAGCAGTTCTTC. It translates to CSVLQAGVEGEQFF.

CDR3 sequence: CATDRPGANVLTF. The CDR3 coding sequence is TGTGCCACCGACAGACCTGGGGCCAACGTCCTGACTTTC. The V and J genes are TRBV15 and TRBJ2-6; D is possibly TRBD1 (5 bases). The germline V gene has CDR1 LNHNV and CDR2 YYDKDF (reference sequence). The CDR3 is 13 residues long. Between the trimmed V and J ends, which lost 8 bases and 2 bases, there was a span of 7 bases.

This clonotype showed up just a few times. The CDR3: CASSQASGRALSQETQYF. The DNA of the CDR3 is TGCGCCAGCAGCCAAGCTAGCGGGAGGGCCCTCAGTCAAGAGACCCAGTACTTC. The V and J genes are TRBV4-1 and TRBJ2-5; 12 bases match TRBD2. CDR3 length: 18 residues. Germline values: CDR1 MGHRA, CDR2 YSYEKL. The V segment lost 1 base and the J segment 2 bases; nucleotides outside the gene matches: 8.

This chain connects TRBV7-9 to TRBJ2-1; D might be TRBD2 (5 bases). Trimming pared 5 bases from V and 6 bases from J, leaving 17 bases between. The V gene's germline CDR1 is SEHNR and CDR2 FQNEAQ (reference sequence). The CDR3 consists of 15 residues. DNA for the CDR3: TGTGCCAGCAGCCCCGTAGACGGGAAAGTCAATGAGCAGTTCTTC. Translated: CASSPVDGKVNEQFF.

This clonotype has only a few counts. This chain connects TRBV28 to TRBJ1-5; D call uncertain. The CDR3 spans 15 residues. V was trimmed by 6 bases and J by 1 base, leaving 13 bases between them. Germline loops: CDR1 MDHEN, CDR2 SYDVKM. Here the CDR3 reads CASSNGGPSNQPQHF. CDR3 nucleotides: TGTGCCAGCAGCAACGGAGGGCCGAGCAATCAGCCCCAGCATTTT.

About this clonotype itself: One end of the junction fails to match germline, which may point to a read error. The chain recombines TRBV7-9 with TRBJ1-4; D remains ambiguous. This CDR3 comprises 13 residues. Germline values: CDR1 SEHNR, CDR2 FQNEAQ (reference sequence). Here the CDR3 DNA reads TGTGCCAGCAGTTCCTTTGGGAATGAAGAACTGTTTTTT. Translated, it gives CASSSFGNEELFF.

This clonotype was counted a few times. V gene TRBV15 combines with J gene TRBJ1-5, with 7 bases fitting TRBD1. CDR3 size: 15 residues. J gave up 5 bases and V 4 bases, and 8 bases lay outside the gene matches. CDR1 is LNHNV, CDR2 YYDKDF, per germline (reference sequence). The CDR3 protein is CATSTDRAPYQPQHF. CDR3 DNA: TGTGCCACCAGCACAGACAGGGCCCCTTATCAGCCCCAGCATTTT.

This clonotype was picked up a small number of times. The rearrangement links TRBV7-6 to TRBJ2-3; possible D gene TRBD2, 6 bases. Per germline, CDR1 SGHVS and CDR2 FNYEAQ. The V and J ends lost 4 bases and 5 bases respectively, with 13 bases between them. The CDR3 is 14 amino acids. DNA of the CDR3: TGTGCCAGCAGCTCGGGGATGCGGGGAGATACGCAGTATTTT. It is translated as CASSSGMRGDTQYF.

The rearrangement joins TRBV24-1 to TRBJ2-1; tentatively, D is TRBD1 (5 bases). Germline CDR1 is KGHDR and CDR2 is SFDVKD. The CDR3 runs to 14 residues. V was cut by 4 bases and J by 8 bases, with 14 bases left in between. CDR3: CATSDPQGRYEQFF. DNA for the CDR3: TGTGCCACCAGTGACCCCCAGGGTAGGTATGAGCAGTTCTTC.

This clonotype has just a few counts. The J gene is TRBJ2-7, the V gene TRBV12-3 or TRBV12-4, with TRBD2 as a possible D gene (5 bases). Between the trimmed V and J ends, which lost 2 bases and 0 bases, there was a span of 8 bases. CDR3 length: 14 amino acids. The CDR3 coding sequence is TGTGCCAGCAGTTTATTCGGGGACTCCTACGAGCAGTACTTC. Its translation: CASSLFGDSYEQYF.

The chain uses TRBV9 and TRBJ2-5; 7 nucleotides match TRBD1. This CDR3 is 17 amino acids long. The V gene end was trimmed by 2 bases and the J gene end by 4 bases; junction bases not matched to a gene: 14. The germline CDR1 and CDR2 sequences are SGDLS and YYNGEE. CDR3 amino acids: CASSVDIQGGLRETQYF. The CDR3 DNA reads as TGTGCCAGCAGCGTTGATATTCAAGGGGGCTTAAGAGAGACCCAGTACTTC.

The chain's CDR3 is CASRSWTTYGYTF. CDR3 DNA sequence: TGTGCCAGCAGATCGTGGACAACTTATGGCTACACCTTC. This rearrangement joins TRBV2 to TRBJ1-2; a possible D gene is TRBD1 (5 bases). CDR1 and CDR2 from the germline V gene are SNHLY and FYNNEI. The V end was cut by 6 bases, the J end by 5 bases, with 13 bases between. The CDR3 consists of 13 residues.

This clonotype occurred once. The J gene is TRBJ2-3, the V gene TRBV6-2 or TRBV6-3, with 9 bases aligning to TRBD2. Germline V gene sequence: CDR1 MNHEY, CDR2 SVGEGT. Trimming took 5 bases from V and 5 from J; bases not matched to a gene: 5. The CDR3 sequence is 14 residues long. This chain's CDR3 is CASSGAGGLDTQYF. CDR3 DNA: TGTGCCAGCAGTGGAGCGGGAGGTCTAGATACGCAGTATTTT.

The rearrangement uses TRBV20-1 and TRBJ2-3; the D gene could be TRBD1 or TRBD2 (5 bases each). The ends were cut back, 6 bases at V and 7 bases at J, with 14 bases in the middle. There are 12 residues in the CDR3. Per germline, CDR1 DFQATT and CDR2 SNEGSKA (reference sequence). CDR3 residues: CSASLGAYTQYF. DNA of the CDR3: TGCAGTGCGTCACTCGGGGCGTATACGCAGTATTTT.